This entry concerns a single TCR beta chain. This clone has just a few counts. The antigen this receptor binds is unknown. No much larger clone is present one base from it, and per-base qualities are unavailable. This sample stems from a study of immune evolution from preneoplasia to lung adenocarcinoma (dated by TCRdb to the early 2020s). About the study as a whole: HLA loss of heterozygosity was found in approximately 7.6% of AIS, around 14% of MIA and roughly 31% of ADC lesions, and in no AAH lesions. The study profiled immune contexture across lung adenocarcinoma precursors and invasive adenocarcinoma using immune gene expression, TCR sequencing and multiplex immunofluorescence. Resected precursor lesions (AAH, AIS, MIA) and invasive adenocarcinomas were each compared against paired morphologically normal lung tissue. The sample size depended on which specimens were available, not on a prior power calculation. The immune data were integrated with whole exome sequencing and methylation data obtained from the same cohort of nodules. A total of around 50 patients with pulmonary nodules who underwent surgical resection were included in the overall cohort. TCR sequencing data were obtained from approximately 50 patients. According to the study, over a hundred samples were used for TCR sequencing. POLYSOLVER was used to infer class I HLA alleles from exome data, and LOHHLA was used to detect allele-specific HLA loss. Overall study outcomes, separate from this receptor: All patients were from Japan and China, so applicability to Western populations was uncertain. The highest T cell clonality was observed in KRAS-mutant nodules compared with EGFR-mutant or double wild-type lesions. The findings reflected association rather than direct causation, and larger cohorts with long-term follow-up and longitudinal biopsies were considered necessary. Clonality was highest in normal lung, while later-stage lesions appeared to show lower clonality but higher T cell density and diversity. Normal lung had the highest top T cell clone frequencies, which appeared to decline progressively from AAH through AIS, MIA and invasive adenocarcinoma.

The patients had resection in Japan or China between the mid-2010s and the late 2010s. Histologic diagnosis of each case was confirmed independently by two lung cancer pathologists on H&E slides. To enrich premalignant or tumor cells for nucleic acid extraction, macro-dissection was performed after pathologic assessment. DNA was isolated from FFPE tissue using the AllPrep DNA/RNA FFPE Kit. The CDR3, from cysteine to phenylalanine, totals 16 residues. Only the CDR3 portion is preserved as DNA: 48 bases, with reading frame beginning at the first base. A distance of 21 bases separates the germline ends of V and J, which lose 7 bases and 4 bases respectively. For CDR1 and CDR2, the germline V gene (reference sequence) lists LNHNV and YYDKDF. TCR beta CDR3 regions were sequenced from DNA using the immunoSEQ hsTCRbeta Kit. The original methods were these. The ImmunoSEQ Analyzer was used to analyse the TCR sequencing data. T cell clonality was defined as 1 minus Pielou's evenness, as computed on productive rearrangements. T cell diversity was measured with the inverse Simpson index on productive templates. T cell density was expressed as TCR beta template counts normalized to usable DNA, with usable DNA estimated by amplifying and sequencing housekeeping genes. TCR metrics were compared across histologic stages using two-sided Kruskal-Wallis tests. As stored in TCRdb, this immuneACCESS dataset retains in-frame rearrangements with V and J assigned. A fraction of the clones does not appear; measured against another copy, unresolved V genes explain less than half of the discrepancy, and the remainder lacks a known reason. That table supplies the V and J calls and clone size; D and trimming were determined from the DNA. The table for this sample lists about 6,500 clones; nearly 75% of them were counted only once. The ten most abundant clones make up over 7.5% of the sample.

The TCR was taken from a donor older than 65 with lung adenocarcinoma. The chain uses TRBV15 and TRBJ2-3; TRBD2 might be the D gene, on 6 matching bases. Sequences were obtained from FFPE lung adenocarcinoma in situ tissue. What the cell subset or site label conveys for this sample: preinvasive adenocarcinoma in situ (AIS). Here the CDR3 is given as CATKPQAGGIADTQYF. The DNA sequence follows: TGTGCCACCAAGCCCCAGGCGGGCGGGATAGCAGATACGCAGTATTTT.